These 3 T cell receptor beta chains originate from one sample sequenced in a study of blood T cell repertoires in COVID-19. Measured with immunoSEQ multiplex PCR; TCRdb has only the in-frame clones, and not every one. The sample consists of over 100,000 clones, less than 90% of them appearing once. Material for sequencing was peripheral blood. These receptors all stem from a man older than 75 with acute or convalescent COVID-19.

The chain carries TRBV3-1 (or the pseudogene TRBV3-2) and TRBJ1-1; D is possibly TRBD1 (5 bases). Germline CDR1 and CDR2: LGHDT and YNNKEL (reference sequence). Trimming shortened V by 4 bases and J by 5 bases, and 11 bases separated the two germline ends. CDR3 length: 13 residues. The CDR3: CASSPRVVTEAFF. The DNA for the CDR3 is TGTGCCAGCAGCCCCAGGGTCGTGACTGAAGCTTTCTTT.

The chain has TRBV19 and TRBJ1-1, with 7 bases that match TRBD1. V trimming: 6 bases; J trimming: 4 bases; junction bases outside the gene matches: 5. This CDR3 is built from 13 residues. CDR1 LNHDA and CDR2 SQIVND come from the germline V gene (reference sequence). The CDR3 DNA reads as TGTGCCAGTAGATATGGACAGGTCACTGAAGCTTTCTTT. It is translated as CASRYGQVTEAFF.

J is TRBJ2-1 and V is TRBV14; tentatively, D is TRBD1 (6 bases). The ends were cut back, 1 base at V and 4 bases at J, with 11 bases in the middle. CDR3 size: 15 residues. Germline assignment: CDR1 SGHDN and CDR2 FVKESK. The CDR3 loop is CASSQGTVSYNEQFF. The CDR3 DNA sequence: TGTGCCAGCAGCCAAGGGACAGTTTCATACAATGAGCAGTTCTTC.